Detailed here is one T cell receptor beta chain. The data derive from a study of OX40 agonist ivuxolimab in advanced cancers. Study in general: Ivuxolimab is an agonistic anti-OX40 (CD134) antibody, and patients were treated with it.

With 7 bases removed from V and 1 base from J, the gap between germline ends came to 14 bases. This CDR3 comprises 16 residues. CDR1 is SGHAT, CDR2 FQDESV, per germline (reference sequence). Clones were read by immunoSEQ multiplex PCR, and TCRdb kept only the in-frame ones, dropping some. The sample shows about 70,000 clones, around 88% of them seen only once. The chain recombines TRBV11-1 with TRBJ2-6; D remains unclear. The sample was CD4+ or CD8+ T cells sorted from blood, taken in a trial of the OX40 agonist ivuxolimab. This clonotype was sampled from an adult with an advanced solid tumor such as melanoma, head and neck, liver or kidney cancer. The CDR3 DNA is TGTGCCAGCACCCCCCAAGGTTGGTCTGGGGCCAACGTCCTGACTTTC. As protein: CASTPQGWSGANVLTF.